This T cell receptor (beta chain) was retrieved from a study of control samples from healthy donors and cancer patients. Sequenced by immunoSEQ multiplex PCR; TCRdb stores in-frame clones only, minus some. The sample consists of roughly 86,000 clones, roughly 91% of them appearing once. This CDR3 comprises 14 residues. The V end lost 10 bases, the J end lost 4 bases, and 18 bases lay between the germline ends. CDR1 and CDR2 from the germline V gene are KGHDR and SFDVKD. The sequencing input was blood. This sequence joins TRBV24-1 and TRBJ2-5; D is possibly TRBD1 or TRBD2 (5 bases each). The source is a man aged 30-40 years in good health. CDR3 residues: CATGTAGWGETQYF. For the CDR3, the DNA is TGTGCCACTGGGACGGCGGGTTGGGGAGAGACCCAGTACTTC.